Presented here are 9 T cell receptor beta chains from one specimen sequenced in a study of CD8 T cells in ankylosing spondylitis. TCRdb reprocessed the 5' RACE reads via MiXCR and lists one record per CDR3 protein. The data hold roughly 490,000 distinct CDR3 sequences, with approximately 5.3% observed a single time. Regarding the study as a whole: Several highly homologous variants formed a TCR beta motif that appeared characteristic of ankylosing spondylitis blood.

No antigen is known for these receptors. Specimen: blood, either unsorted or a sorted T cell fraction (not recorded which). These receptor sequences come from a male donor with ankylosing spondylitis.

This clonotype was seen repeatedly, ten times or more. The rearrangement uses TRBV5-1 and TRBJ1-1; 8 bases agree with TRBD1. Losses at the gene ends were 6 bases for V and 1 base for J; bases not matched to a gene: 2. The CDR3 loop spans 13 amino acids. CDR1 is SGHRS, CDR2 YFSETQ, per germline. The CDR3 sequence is CASTDRGNTEAFF. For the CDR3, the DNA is TGCGCCAGCACTGACAGGGGGAACACTGAAGCTTTCTTT.

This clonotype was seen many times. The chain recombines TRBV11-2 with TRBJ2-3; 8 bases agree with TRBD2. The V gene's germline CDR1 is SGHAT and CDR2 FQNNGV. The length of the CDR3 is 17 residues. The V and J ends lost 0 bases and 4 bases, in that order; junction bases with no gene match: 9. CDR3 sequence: CASSLEYGRAPSDTQYF. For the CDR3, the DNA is TGTGCCAGCAGCTTAGAGTACGGGAGGGCCCCGTCAGATACGCAGTATTTT.

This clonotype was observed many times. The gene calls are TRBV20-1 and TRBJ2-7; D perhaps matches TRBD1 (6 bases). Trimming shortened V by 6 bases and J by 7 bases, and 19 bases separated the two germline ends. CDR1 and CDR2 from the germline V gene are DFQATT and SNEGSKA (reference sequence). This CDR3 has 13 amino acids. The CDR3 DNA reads TGCAGTGCCATGAATAGGGGGATGGAAGAGCAGTACTTC. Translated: CSAMNRGMEEQYF.

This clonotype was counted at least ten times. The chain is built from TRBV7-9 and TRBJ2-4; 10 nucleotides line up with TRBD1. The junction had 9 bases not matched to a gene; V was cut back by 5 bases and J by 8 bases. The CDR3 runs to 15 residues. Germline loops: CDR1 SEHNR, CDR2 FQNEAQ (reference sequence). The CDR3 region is CASSTGQGEWDIQYF. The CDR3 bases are TGTGCCAGCAGCACTGGACAGGGGGAATGGGACATTCAGTACTTC.

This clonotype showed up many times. DNA of the CDR3: TGTGCCAGCGCCACCGGGGGCTACGAGCAGTACTTC. Residues: CASATGGYEQYF. The chain links TRBV27 to TRBJ2-7, with D perhaps TRBD2 (6 bases). The CDR3 runs 12 residues. The V gene lost 8 bases and the J gene lost 3 bases, with 11 bases spanning the gap. Germline lookup yields CDR1 MNHEY and CDR2 SMNVEV (reference sequence).

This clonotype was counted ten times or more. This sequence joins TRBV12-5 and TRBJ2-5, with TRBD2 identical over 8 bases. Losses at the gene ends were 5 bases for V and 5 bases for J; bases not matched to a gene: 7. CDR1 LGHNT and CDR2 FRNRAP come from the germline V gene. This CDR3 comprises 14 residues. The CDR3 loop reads CASGRSGIGETQYF. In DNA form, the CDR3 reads TGTGCTAGTGGTCGTAGCGGGATTGGGGAGACCCAGTACTTC.

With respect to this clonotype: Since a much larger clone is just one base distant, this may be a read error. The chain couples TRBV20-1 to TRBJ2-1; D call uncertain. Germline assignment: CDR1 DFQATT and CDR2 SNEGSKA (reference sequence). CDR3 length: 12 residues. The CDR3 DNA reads TGCGGTGCTAGTTCGGTTTACAATGAGCAGTTCTTC. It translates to CGASSVYNEQFF.

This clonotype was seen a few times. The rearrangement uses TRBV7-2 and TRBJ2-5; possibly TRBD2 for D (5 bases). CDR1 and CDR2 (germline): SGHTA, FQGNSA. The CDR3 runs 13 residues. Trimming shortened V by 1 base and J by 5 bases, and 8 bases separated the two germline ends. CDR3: CASSLVSGETQYF. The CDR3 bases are TGTGCCAGCAGCTTAGTCTCGGGGGAGACCCAGTACTTC.

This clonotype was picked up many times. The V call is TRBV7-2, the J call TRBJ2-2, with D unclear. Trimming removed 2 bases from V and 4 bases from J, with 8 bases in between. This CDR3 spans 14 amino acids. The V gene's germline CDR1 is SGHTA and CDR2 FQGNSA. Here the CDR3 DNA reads TGTGCCAGCAGCTTAAACGTCTTCACCGGGGAGCTGTTTTTT. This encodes CASSLNVFTGELFF.